This T cell receptor beta chain originates from a study of shared clonotypes between healthy human individuals. V was pared by 1 base and J by 6 bases, with 13 bases between. CDR3 length: 14 amino acids. CDR1 and CDR2 from the germline V gene are SGHVS and FQNEAQ. The genomic DNA of each subset was split evenly across several immunoSEQ plates. TCRdb's copy holds only in-frame clones and misses some; the assay was immunoSEQ multiplex PCR. The sample lists some 2,500,000 clones, 80% to 95% seen once, with 0.37% in the top ten. Every donor was a Caucasian adult from Nashville, Tennessee. The sequenced material came from naive CD4+ T cells from PBMCs. The subset: CD45RA+ positively selected. This clonotype was obtained from a man between 18 and 35 years old in good health. Some clones in this sample may be carry-over from other donors' samples. The chain is built from TRBV7-8 and TRBJ2-7; no definite D call. For the CDR3, the DNA is TGTGCCAGCAGCTTAGGAGGTGTCGGCGGCGAGCAGTACTTC. Translated, it gives CASSLGGVGGEQYF.